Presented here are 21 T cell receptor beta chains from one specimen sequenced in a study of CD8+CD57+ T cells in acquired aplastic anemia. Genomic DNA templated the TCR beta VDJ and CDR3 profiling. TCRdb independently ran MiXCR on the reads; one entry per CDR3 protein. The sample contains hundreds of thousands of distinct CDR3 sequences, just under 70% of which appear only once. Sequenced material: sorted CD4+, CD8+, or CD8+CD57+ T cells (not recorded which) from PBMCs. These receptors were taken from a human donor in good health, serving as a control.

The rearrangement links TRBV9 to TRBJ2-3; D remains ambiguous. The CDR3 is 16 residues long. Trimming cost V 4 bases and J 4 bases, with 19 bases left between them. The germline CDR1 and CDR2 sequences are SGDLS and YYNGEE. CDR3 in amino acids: CASSRRAPESADTQYF. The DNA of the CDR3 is TGTGCCAGCAGCCGAAGGGCCCCGGAAAGTGCAGATACGCAGTATTTT.

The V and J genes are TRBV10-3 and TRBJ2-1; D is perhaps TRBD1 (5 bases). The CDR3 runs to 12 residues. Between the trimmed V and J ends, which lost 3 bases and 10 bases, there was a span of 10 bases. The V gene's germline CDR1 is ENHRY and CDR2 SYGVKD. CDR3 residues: CAISDPNREQFF. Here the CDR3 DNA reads TGTGCCATCAGTGATCCCAACAGGGAGCAGTTCTTC.

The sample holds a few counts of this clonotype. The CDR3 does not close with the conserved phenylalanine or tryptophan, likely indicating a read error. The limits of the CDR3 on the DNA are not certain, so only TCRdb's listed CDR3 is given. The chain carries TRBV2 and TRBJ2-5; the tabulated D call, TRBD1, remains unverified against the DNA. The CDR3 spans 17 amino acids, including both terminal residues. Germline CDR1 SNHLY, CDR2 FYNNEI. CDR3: CASRRDIQVNYGYTFGS.

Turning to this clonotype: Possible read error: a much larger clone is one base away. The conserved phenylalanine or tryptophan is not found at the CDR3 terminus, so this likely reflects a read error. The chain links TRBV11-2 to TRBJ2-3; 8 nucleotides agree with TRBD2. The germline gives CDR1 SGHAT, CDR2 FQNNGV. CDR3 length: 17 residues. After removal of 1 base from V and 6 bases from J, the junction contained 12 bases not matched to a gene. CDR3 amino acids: CASSLVLAGRGRDTQYI. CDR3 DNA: TGTGCCAGCAGCTTAGTATTAGCGGGGCGGGGCCGGGATACGCAGTATATT.

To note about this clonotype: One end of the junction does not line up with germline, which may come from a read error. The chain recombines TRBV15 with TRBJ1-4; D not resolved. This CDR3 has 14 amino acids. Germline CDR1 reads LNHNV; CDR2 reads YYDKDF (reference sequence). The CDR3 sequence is CASNEGKSNETLFF. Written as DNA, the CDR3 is TGTGCCAGCAATGAGGGAAAGAGTAATGAAACACTGTTTTTT.

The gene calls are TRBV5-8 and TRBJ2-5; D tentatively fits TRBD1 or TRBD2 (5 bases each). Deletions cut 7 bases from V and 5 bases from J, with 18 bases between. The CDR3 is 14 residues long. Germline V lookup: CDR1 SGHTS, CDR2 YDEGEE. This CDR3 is CASGCTRGRETQYF. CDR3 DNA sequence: TGTGCCAGCGGTTGCACTAGGGGTAGGGAGACCCAGTACTTC. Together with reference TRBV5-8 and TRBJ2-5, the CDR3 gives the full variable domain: EAGVTQSPTHLIKTRGQQATLRCSPISGHTSVYWYQQALGLGLQFLLWYDEGEERNRGNFPPRFSGRQFPNYSSELNVNALELEDSALYLCASGCTRGRETQYFGPGTRLLVL.

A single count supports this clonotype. This CDR3 is CASRDFLGTGNTIYF. Written as DNA, the CDR3 is TGTGCCAGCCGGGATTTTCTGGGGACTGGAAACACCATATATTTT. The chain joins TRBV19 to TRBJ1-3; D unclear. V gave up 9 bases and J gave up 2 bases, with 17 bases separating them. The CDR3 is made up of 15 amino acids. Germline V gene lookup returns CDR1 LNHDA and CDR2 SQIVND (reference sequence).

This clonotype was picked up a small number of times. The CDR3 spells CASSFESGGAHETQYF. CDR3 coding DNA: TGTGCCAGCAGCTTTGAGAGCGGGGGGGCTCATGAGACCCAGTACTTC. The V gene is TRBV13, the J gene TRBJ2-5; the match to TRBD2 covers 10 bases. Germline values: CDR1 PRHDT, CDR2 FYEKMQ (reference sequence). The trim removed 3 bases at V and 5 bases at J, leaving 9 bases unmatched. The CDR3 covers 16 residues. The variable domain in full, with the rest retrieved from reference TRBV13 and TRBJ2-5, is AAGVIQSPRHLIKEKRETATLKCYPIPRHDTVYWYQQGPGQDPQFLISFYEKMQSDKGSIPDRFSAQQFSDYHSELNMSSLELGDSALYFCASSFESGGAHETQYFGPGTRLLVL.

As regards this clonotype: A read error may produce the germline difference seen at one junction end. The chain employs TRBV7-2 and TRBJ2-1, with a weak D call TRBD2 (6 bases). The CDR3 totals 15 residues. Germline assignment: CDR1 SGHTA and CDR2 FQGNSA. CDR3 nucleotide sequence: TGTGCCAGCAGCTTAACTGGACTACGCGAGACCCAGCACTTCTTC. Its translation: CASSLTGLRETQHFF. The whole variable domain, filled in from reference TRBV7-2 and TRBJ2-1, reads GAGVSQSPSNKVTEKGKDVELRCDPISGHTALYWYRQSLGQGLEFLIYFQGNSAPDKSGLPSDRFSAERTGGSVSTLTIQRTQQEDSAVYLCASSLTGLRETQHFFGPGTRLTVL.

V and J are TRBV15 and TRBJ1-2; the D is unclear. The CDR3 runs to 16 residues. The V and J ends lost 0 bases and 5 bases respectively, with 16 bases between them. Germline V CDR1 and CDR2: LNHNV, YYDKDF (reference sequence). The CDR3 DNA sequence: TGTGCCACCAGCAGAGATTTGGGAGGCCAACTATATGGCTACACCTTC. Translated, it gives CATSRDLGGQLYGYTF.

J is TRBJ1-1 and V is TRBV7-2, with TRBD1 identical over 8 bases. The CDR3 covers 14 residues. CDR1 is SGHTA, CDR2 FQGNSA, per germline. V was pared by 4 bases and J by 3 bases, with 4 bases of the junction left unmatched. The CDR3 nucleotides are TGTGCCAGCAGCTCACAGGGGGGTGACACTGAAGCTTTCTTT. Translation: CASSSQGGDTEAFF.

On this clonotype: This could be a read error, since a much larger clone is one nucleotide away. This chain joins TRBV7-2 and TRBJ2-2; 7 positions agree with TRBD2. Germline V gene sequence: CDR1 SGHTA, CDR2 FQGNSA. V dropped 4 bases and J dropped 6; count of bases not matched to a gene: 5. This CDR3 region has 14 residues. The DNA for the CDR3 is TGTGCCAGCAGCTGCAGGGCGGGGGCCGGGGAGCTGTTTTTT. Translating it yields CASSCRAGAGELFF.

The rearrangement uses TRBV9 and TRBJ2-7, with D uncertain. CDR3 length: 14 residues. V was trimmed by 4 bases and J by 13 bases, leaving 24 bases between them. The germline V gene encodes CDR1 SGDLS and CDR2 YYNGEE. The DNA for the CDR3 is TGTGCCAGCAGCTACGACAATCTCTACGAGCAGTACTACTTC. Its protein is CASSYDNLYEQYYF. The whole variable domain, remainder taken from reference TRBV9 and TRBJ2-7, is DSGVTQTPKHLITATGQRVTLRCSPRSGDLSVYWYQQSLDQGLQFLIQYYNGEERAKGNILERFSAQQFPDLHSELNLSSLELGDSALYFCASSYDNLYEQYYFGPGTRLTVT.

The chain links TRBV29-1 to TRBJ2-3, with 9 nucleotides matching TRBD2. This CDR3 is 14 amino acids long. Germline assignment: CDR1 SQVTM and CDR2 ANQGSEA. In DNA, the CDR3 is TGCAGTGCCCTGGGACTAGCTACCACAGATACGCAGTATTTT. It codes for CSALGLATTDTQYF.

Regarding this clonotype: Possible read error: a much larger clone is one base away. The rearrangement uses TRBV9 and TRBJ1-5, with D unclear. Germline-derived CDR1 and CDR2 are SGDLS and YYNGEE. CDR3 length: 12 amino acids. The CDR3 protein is CASSLDDQPLHF. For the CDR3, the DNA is TGTGCCAGCAGCTTGGACGATCAGCCCCTGCATTTT.

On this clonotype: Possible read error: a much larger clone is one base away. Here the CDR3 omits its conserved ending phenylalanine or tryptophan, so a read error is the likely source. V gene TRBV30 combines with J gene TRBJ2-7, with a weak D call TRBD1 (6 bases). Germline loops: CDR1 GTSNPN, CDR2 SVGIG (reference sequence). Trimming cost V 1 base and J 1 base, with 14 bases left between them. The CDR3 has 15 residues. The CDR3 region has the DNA TGTGCCTGGAGTGGGCGTCAGGGGCAGTCCTACGAGCAGTACTCC. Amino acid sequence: CAWSGRQGQSYEQYS.

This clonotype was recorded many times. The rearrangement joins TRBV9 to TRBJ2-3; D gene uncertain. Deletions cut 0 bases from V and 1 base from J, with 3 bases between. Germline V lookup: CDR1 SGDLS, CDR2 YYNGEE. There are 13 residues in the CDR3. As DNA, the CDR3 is TGTGCCAGCAGCGTAGCTGGCACAGATACGCAGTATTTT. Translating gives CASSVAGTDTQYF.

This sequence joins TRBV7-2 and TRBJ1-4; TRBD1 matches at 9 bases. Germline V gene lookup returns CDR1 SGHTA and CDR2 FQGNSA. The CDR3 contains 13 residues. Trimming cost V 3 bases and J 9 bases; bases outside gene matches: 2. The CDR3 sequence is CASSFGQGKKLFF. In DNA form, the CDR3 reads TGTGCCAGCAGCTTTGGACAGGGGAAAAAACTGTTTTTT.

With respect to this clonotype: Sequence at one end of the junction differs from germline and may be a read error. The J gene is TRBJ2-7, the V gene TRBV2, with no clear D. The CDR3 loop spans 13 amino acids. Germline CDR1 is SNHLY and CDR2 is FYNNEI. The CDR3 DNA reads TGTGCCAGCAGGCCTAGTGGGCTGAGCGAGCAGTACTTT. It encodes CASRPSGLSEQYF. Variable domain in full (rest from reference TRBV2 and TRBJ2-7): EPEVTQTPSHQVTQMGQEVILRCVPISNHLYFYWYRQILGQKVEFLVSFYNNEISEKSEIFDDQFSVERPDGSNFTLKIRSTKLEDSAMYFCASRPSGLSEQYFGPGTRLTVT.

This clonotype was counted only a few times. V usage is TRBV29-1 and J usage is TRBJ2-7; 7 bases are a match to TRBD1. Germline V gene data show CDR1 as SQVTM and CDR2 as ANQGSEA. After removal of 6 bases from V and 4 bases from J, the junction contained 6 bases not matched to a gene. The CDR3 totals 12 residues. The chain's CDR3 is CSVRQGIYEQYF. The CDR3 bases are TGCAGCGTCCGACAGGGAATTTACGAGCAGTACTTC.

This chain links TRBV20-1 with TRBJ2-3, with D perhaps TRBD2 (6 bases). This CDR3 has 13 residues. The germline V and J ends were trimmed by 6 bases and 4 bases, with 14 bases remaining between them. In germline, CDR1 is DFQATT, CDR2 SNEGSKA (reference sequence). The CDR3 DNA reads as TGCAGTGCACATCCCGGGGAGGCAGATACGCAGTATTTT. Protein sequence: CSAHPGEADTQYF.